Following are 9 T cell receptor beta chains from one sample sequenced in a study of identical twins. TCRdb analysed the 5' RACE reads with MiXCR anew, one entry per CDR3 protein. The sample includes under 300,000 distinct CDR3 sequences, about 8.9% of them seen just once. These same data were also listed under a study on yellow fever vaccine responses in identical twins.

Specimen: CD8+ T cells sorted from blood. The receptors derive from a woman aged 18-29 years in good health.

The sample holds many counts of this clonotype. The genes are TRBV5-1 and TRBJ2-2; D is undetermined. The V gene's germline CDR1 is SGHRS and CDR2 YFSETQ. The CDR3 spans 14 residues. The ends were cut back, 3 bases at V and 4 bases at J, with 10 bases in the middle. CDR3 protein: CASSYTDATGELFF. The CDR3 nucleotides read TGCGCCAGCAGCTACACCGACGCCACCGGGGAGCTGTTTTTT.

The table lists this clonotype with a few counts. The rearrangement joins TRBV15 to TRBJ2-1; 10 bases align to TRBD2. V trimming: 5 bases; J trimming: 4 bases; junction bases outside the gene matches: 5. CDR1 and CDR2 (germline): LNHNV, YYDKDF (reference sequence). This CDR3 is built from 15 residues. CDR3 DNA sequence: TGTGCCACCAGCCTTAGCGGGGGGTTTTACAATGAGCAGTTCTTC. Translation: CATSLSGGFYNEQFF.

In this sample, this clonotype turned up many times. The J gene is TRBJ2-7, the V gene TRBV12-3 or TRBV12-4, with D uncertain. V lost 2 bases, J lost 0 bases, and 8 bases lay in between. The CDR3 spans 14 residues. The CDR3 here is CASSLYGDSYEQYF. CDR3 bases: TGTGCCAGCAGTTTATATGGGGACTCCTACGAGCAGTACTTC.

This clonotype showed up many times. The V and J genes are TRBV12-3 or TRBV12-4 and TRBJ2-3; TRBD2 matches 7 bases. V lost 1 base to trimming and J lost 4 bases; unmatched junction nucleotides: 2. The CDR3 is made up of 14 amino acids. The chain's CDR3 is CASSLGLAADTQYF. The CDR3 DNA reads TGTGCCAGCAGTTTAGGGCTAGCGGCAGATACGCAGTATTTT.

The chain carries TRBV2 and TRBJ2-3, with 9 nucleotides matching TRBD1. The V and J ends lost 10 bases and 3 bases, in that order; junction bases with no gene match: 11. Germline CDR1 reads SNHLY; CDR2 reads FYNNEI. The CDR3 spans 15 residues. CDR3 DNA: TGTGCCACCCCCAGGACAGGGGAAAGTACAGATACGCAGTATTTT. Residues: CATPRTGESTDTQYF.

In regard to this clonotype: With a much larger clone just one base away, this may be a read error. This chain connects TRBV6-2 or TRBV6-3 to TRBJ2-2; 10 bases are a match to TRBD2. This CDR3 is 15 amino acids long. The germline V gene encodes CDR1 MNHEY and CDR2 SVGEGT. The CDR3 region has the DNA TGTGTCAGCAGTTGGACTAGCGGAGACACCGGGGAGCTGTTTTTT. This translates into CVSSWTSGDTGELFF.

The chain links TRBV7-9 to TRBJ2-5; D is unresolved. CDR3 length: 16 residues. Germline V gene data show CDR1 as SEHNR and CDR2 as FQNEAQ (reference sequence). With 5 bases removed from V and 0 bases from J, the gap between germline ends came to 16 bases. The CDR3 reads CASSPPASTYQETQYF. The CDR3 coding sequence is TGTGCCAGCAGCCCCCCGGCCAGCACGTACCAAGAGACCCAGTACTTC.

The rearrangement links TRBV6-5 to TRBJ2-1; the match to TRBD2 covers 11 bases. The CDR3 covers 15 residues. Looked up from germline, CDR1 is MNHEY and CDR2 is SVGAGI. J lost 8 bases, V lost 2 bases, and 5 bases had no gene match. CDR3 sequence reads: CASSYGTSGIDEQFF. The CDR3 DNA reads TGTGCCAGCAGTTACGGGACTAGCGGAATCGATGAGCAGTTCTTC.

The J gene is TRBJ2-3, the V gene TRBV5-1; 7 bases align to TRBD1. CDR1 SGHRS and CDR2 YFSETQ come from the germline V gene. V trimming: 2 bases; J trimming: 2 bases; junction bases outside the gene matches: 5. The CDR3 is 15 residues long. The CDR3 loop is CASSFEGANTDTQYF. The CDR3 DNA follows: TGCGCCAGCAGCTTCGAGGGGGCTAACACAGATACGCAGTATTTT.